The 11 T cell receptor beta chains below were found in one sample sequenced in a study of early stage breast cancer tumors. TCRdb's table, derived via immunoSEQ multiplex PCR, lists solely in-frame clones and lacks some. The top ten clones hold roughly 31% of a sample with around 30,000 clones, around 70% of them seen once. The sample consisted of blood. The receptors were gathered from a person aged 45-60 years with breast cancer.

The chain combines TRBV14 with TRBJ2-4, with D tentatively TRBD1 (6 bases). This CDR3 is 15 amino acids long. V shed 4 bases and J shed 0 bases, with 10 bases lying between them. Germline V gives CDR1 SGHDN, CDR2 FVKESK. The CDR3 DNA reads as TGTGCCAGCAGCCGAGGACAGAGAGCCAAAAACATTCAGTACTTC. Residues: CASSRGQRAKNIQYF.

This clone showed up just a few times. CDR3 nucleotide sequence: TGTGCCACCAGCAGAGCTACTACCTCGACAGGATCATATGGCTACACCTTC. This gives the protein CATSRATTSTGSYGYTF. The V call is TRBV15, the J call TRBJ1-2; tentative D call: TRBD1 (6 bases). With 1 base removed from V and 5 bases from J, the gap between germline ends came to 20 bases. CDR1 LNHNV and CDR2 YYDKDF come from the germline V gene (reference sequence). There are 17 residues in the CDR3.

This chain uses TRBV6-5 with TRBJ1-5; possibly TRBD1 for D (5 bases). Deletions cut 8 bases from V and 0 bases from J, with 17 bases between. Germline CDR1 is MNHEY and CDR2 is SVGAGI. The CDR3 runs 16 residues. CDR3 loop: CASGWGPPYSNQPQHF. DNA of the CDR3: TGTGCCAGCGGTTGGGGCCCCCCCTATAGCAATCAGCCCCAGCATTTT.

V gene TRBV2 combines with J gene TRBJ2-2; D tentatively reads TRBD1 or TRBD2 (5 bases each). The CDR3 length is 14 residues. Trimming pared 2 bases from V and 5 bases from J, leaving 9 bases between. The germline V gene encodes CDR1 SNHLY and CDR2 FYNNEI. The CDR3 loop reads CASSETGPTGELFF. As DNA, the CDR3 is TGTGCCAGCAGTGAAACGGGGCCTACCGGGGAGCTGTTTTTT.

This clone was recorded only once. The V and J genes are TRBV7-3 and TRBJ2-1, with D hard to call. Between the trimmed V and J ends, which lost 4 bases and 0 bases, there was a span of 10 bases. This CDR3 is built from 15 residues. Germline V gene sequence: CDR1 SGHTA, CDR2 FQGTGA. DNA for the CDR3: TGTGCCAGCAGCTCAGGACGAACCTCCTACAATGAGCAGTTCTTC. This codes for CASSSGRTSYNEQFF.

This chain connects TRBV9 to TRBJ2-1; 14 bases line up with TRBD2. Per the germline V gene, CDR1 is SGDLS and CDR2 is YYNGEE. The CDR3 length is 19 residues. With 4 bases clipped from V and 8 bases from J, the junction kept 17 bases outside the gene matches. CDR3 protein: CASSPSRRLAGGTEDEQFF. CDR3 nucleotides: TGTGCCAGCAGCCCCAGTAGGAGACTAGCGGGAGGGACGGAGGATGAGCAGTTCTTC.

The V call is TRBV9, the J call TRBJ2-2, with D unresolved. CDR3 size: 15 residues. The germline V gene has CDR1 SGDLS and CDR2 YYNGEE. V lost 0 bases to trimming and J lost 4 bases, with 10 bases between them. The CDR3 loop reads CASSVGARSTGELFF. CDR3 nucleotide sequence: TGTGCCAGCAGCGTAGGAGCTCGATCCACCGGGGAGCTGTTTTTT.

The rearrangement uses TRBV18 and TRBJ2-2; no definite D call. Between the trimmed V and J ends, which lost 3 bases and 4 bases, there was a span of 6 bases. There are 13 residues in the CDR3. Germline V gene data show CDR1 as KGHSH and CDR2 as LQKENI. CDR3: CASSPTGTGELFF. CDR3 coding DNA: TGTGCCAGCTCACCCACTGGCACCGGGGAGCTGTTTTTT. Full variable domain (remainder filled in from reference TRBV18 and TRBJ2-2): NAGVMQNPRHLVRRRGQEARLRCSPMKGHSHVYWYRQLPEEGLKFMVYLQKENIIDESGMPKERFSAEFPKEGPSILRIQQVVRGDSAAYFCASSPTGTGELFFGEGSRLTVL.

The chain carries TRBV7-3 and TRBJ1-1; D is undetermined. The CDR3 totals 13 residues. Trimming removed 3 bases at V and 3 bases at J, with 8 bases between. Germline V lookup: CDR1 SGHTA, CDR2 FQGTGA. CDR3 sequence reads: CASSLGWDTEAFF. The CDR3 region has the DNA TGTGCCAGCAGCTTGGGCTGGGACACTGAAGCTTTCTTT.

DNA of the CDR3: TGTGCCAGCAGTTACGGGGCAGGTAGCAATCAGCCCCAGCATTTT. Translating it yields CASSYGAGSNQPQHF. This chain links TRBV6-5 with TRBJ1-5, with D tentatively TRBD1 (5 bases). Germline assignment: CDR1 MNHEY and CDR2 SVGAGI. The CDR3 has 15 residues. V lost 2 bases and J 0 bases, leaving 8 bases between the germline ends.

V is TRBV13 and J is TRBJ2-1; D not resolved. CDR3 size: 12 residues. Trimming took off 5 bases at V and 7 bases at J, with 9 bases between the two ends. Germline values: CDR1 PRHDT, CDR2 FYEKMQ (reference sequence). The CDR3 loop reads CASSATFNEQFF. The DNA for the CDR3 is TGTGCCAGCAGCGCTACCTTTAATGAGCAGTTCTTC.